What follows are 19 T cell receptor beta chains derived from one specimen sequenced in a study of Tregs in tolerant kidney transplant recipients. Clones were read by immunoSEQ multiplex PCR, and TCRdb kept only the in-frame ones, dropping some. The sample lists about 120,000 clones; almost 95% were seen once. The specimen sequenced was CD4+ T cells from blood. The receptor source for this set is a human donor in good health.

This chain connects TRBV7-8 to TRBJ2-2; D perhaps matches TRBD1 (6 bases). Deletions cut 8 bases from V and 7 bases from J, with 14 bases between. Germline V CDR1 and CDR2: SGHVS, FQNEAQ. CDR3 length: 13 residues. DNA of the CDR3: TGTGCCAGCCGCCAAGGGGGAATCGGGGAGCTGTTTTTT. Amino acids: CASRQGGIGELFF.

V gene TRBV5-1 combines with J gene TRBJ1-4; D is unresolved. The length of the CDR3 is 15 residues. Deletions cut 5 bases from V and 0 bases from J, with 11 bases between. Looked up from germline, CDR1 is SGHRS and CDR2 is YFSETQ. CDR3 DNA sequence: TGCGCCAGCAGTGACGCGAGTGCAACTAATGAAAAACTGTTTTTT. Its protein is CASSDASATNEKLFF. Full variable domain (outside the CDR3, taken from reference TRBV5-1 and TRBJ1-4): KAGVTQTPRYLIKTRGQQVTLSCSPISGHRSVSWYQQTPGQGLQFLFEYFSETQRNKGNFPGRFSGRQFSNSRSEMNVSTLELGDSALYLCASSDASATNEKLFFGSGTQLSVL.

CDR3 in amino acids: CASSVAGTGFQETQYF. The DNA for the CDR3 is TGTGCCAGCAGCGTAGCCGGTACAGGCTTCCAAGAGACCCAGTACTTC. V and J are TRBV9 and TRBJ2-5, with a tentative D call TRBD1 (5 bases). This CDR3 spans 16 amino acids. Germline V gene sequence: CDR1 SGDLS, CDR2 YYNGEE. The germline V and J ends were trimmed by 0 bases and 1 base, with 13 bases remaining between them.

This chain joins TRBV19 and TRBJ2-7; 8 nucleotides align to TRBD2. CDR1 LNHDA and CDR2 SQIVND come from the germline V gene (reference sequence). J lost 4 bases, V lost 5 bases, and 7 bases had no gene match. This CDR3 is 14 amino acids long. CDR3 in DNA: TGTGCCAGTAGTCGTTCGGCGGGGGGATACGAGCAGTACTTC. Amino acid sequence: CASSRSAGGYEQYF.

The chain combines TRBV5-1 with TRBJ2-7, with no clear D. CDR1 is SGHRS, CDR2 YFSETQ, per germline. Trimming cost V 0 bases and J 2 bases, with 12 bases left between them. This CDR3 contains 15 residues. CDR3 sequence reads: CASSLGVGSTYEQYF. The CDR3 nucleotides read TGCGCCAGCAGCTTGGGGGTGGGGTCAACCTACGAGCAGTACTTC.

The V gene is TRBV10-2, the J gene TRBJ2-5; weak D call: TRBD2 (5 bases). Trimming stripped 7 bases from V and 5 bases from J, with 14 bases between. This CDR3 contains 13 residues. In germline, CDR1 is WSHSY, CDR2 SAAADI. CDR3 loop: CASTLQREETQYF. Here the CDR3 DNA reads TGCGCCAGCACCTTACAGAGGGAGGAGACCCAGTACTTC.

A word on this clone: Other nucleotide sequences in the sample specify the same CDR3. The V and J genes are TRBV6-5 and TRBJ1-1; possible D gene TRBD1, 5 bases. CDR3 length: 13 amino acids. Trimming took 8 bases from V and 3 from J, leaving 13 bases between them. From germline, CDR1 is MNHEY and CDR2 SVGAGI. CDR3 bases: TGTGCCAGCTCTCGCACAGGTCACACTGAAGCTTTCTTT. Its translation: CASSRTGHTEAFF.

DNA of the CDR3: TGCGCCAGCAGCTTGTGGACCACCTCAACCTCTGGAAACACCATATATTTT. Its translation is CASSLWTTSTSGNTIYF. This sequence joins TRBV5-1 and TRBJ1-3, with D unclear. V was clipped by 1 base and J by 0 bases, with 14 bases between them. This CDR3 has 17 residues. CDR1 and CDR2 from the germline V gene are SGHRS and YFSETQ.

The V call is TRBV4-1, the J call TRBJ2-5; either TRBD1 or TRBD2 may fit D (6 bases each). Germline V gene data show CDR1 as MGHRA and CDR2 as YSYEKL. V dropped 0 bases and J dropped 5 bases, with 16 bases sitting between them. The CDR3 is 16 residues long. CDR3 nucleotide sequence: TGCGCCAGCAGCCAAGATTCCCGGGGGCGCGGGGAGACCCAGTACTTC. Its translation is CASSQDSRGRGETQYF.

The rearrangement links TRBV5-5 to TRBJ1-1; D not resolved. The germline V gene encodes CDR1 SGHKS and CDR2 YYEKEE (reference sequence). CDR3 length equals 14 residues. The V end was cut by 1 base, the J end by 3 bases, with 10 bases between. The CDR3 spells CASSLIRRDTEAFF. In DNA, the CDR3 is TGTGCCAGCAGCTTGATCCGCCGGGACACTGAAGCTTTCTTT.

This chain connects TRBV4-2 to TRBJ2-3; D unclear. Trimming shortened V by 2 bases and J by 0 bases, and 6 bases separated the two germline ends. Germline values: CDR1 LGHNA, CDR2 YNFKEQ. CDR3 size: 14 residues. Here the CDR3 DNA reads TGTGCCAGCAGCCAACAGATTAGCACAGATACGCAGTATTTT. It encodes CASSQQISTDTQYF.

CDR3 nucleotide sequence: TGCGCCAGCAGCCCGGGGACTTTCCAAGAGACCCAGTACTTC. It is translated as CASSPGTFQETQYF. The gene calls are TRBV5-1 and TRBJ2-5, with D possibly matching TRBD2 (6 bases). Per germline, CDR1 SGHRS and CDR2 YFSETQ. The ends were cut back, 4 bases at V and 1 base at J, with 11 bases in the middle. The CDR3 spans 14 residues.

The J gene is TRBJ2-5, the V gene TRBV6-1, with D unresolved. V was clipped by 4 bases and J by 0 bases, with 6 bases between them. The germline V gene has CDR1 MNHNS and CDR2 SASEGT. The CDR3 contains 13 residues. CDR3 sequence reads: CASSGPNQETQYF. The CDR3 coding sequence is TGTGCCAGCAGTGGACCGAACCAAGAGACCCAGTACTTC.

The chain has TRBV19 and TRBJ2-1; 9 bases match TRBD2. The CDR3 has 17 amino acids. Germline lookup yields CDR1 LNHDA and CDR2 SQIVND (reference sequence). The junction had 6 bases not matched to a gene; V was cut back by 3 bases and J by 0 bases. For the CDR3, the DNA is TGTGCCAGTAGTATGAGGGGCGGGAGGGGCTCCTACAATGAGCAGTTCTTC. The encoded protein is CASSMRGGRGSYNEQFF.

This clone was recorded once. The genes are TRBV5-4 and TRBJ1-1; D might be TRBD1 (6 bases). The CDR3 has 15 residues. Between the trimmed V and J ends, which lost 5 bases and 5 bases, there was a span of 19 bases. Germline values: CDR1 SGHNT, CDR2 YYREEE (reference sequence). The CDR3 DNA reads as TGTGCCAGCAGGGGGGGGCTCCAGCAAGGGACTGAAGCTTTCTTT. This encodes CASRGGLQQGTEAFF.

The chain is built from TRBV4-2 and TRBJ1-5; 9 nucleotides line up with TRBD1. V trimming: 0 bases; J trimming: 6 bases; junction bases outside the gene matches: 6. The CDR3 is 16 residues long. Germline CDR1 LGHNA, CDR2 YNFKEQ. CDR3 in amino acids: CASSQDMDRGGQPQHF. CDR3 nucleotide sequence: TGTGCCAGCAGCCAAGACATGGACAGGGGTGGTCAGCCCCAGCATTTT.

This CDR3 is CASSQEEAPYNEQFF. The CDR3 bases are TGCGCCAGCAGCCAAGAGGAGGCCCCCTACAATGAGCAGTTCTTC. The chain links TRBV4-1 to TRBJ2-1; perhaps TRBD2 as D (5 bases). The CDR3 sequence is 15 residues long. Germline V gene lookup returns CDR1 MGHRA and CDR2 YSYEKL. The V gene lost 0 bases and the J gene lost 2 bases, with 8 bases spanning the gap.

The chain joins TRBV18 to TRBJ1-3, with D unresolved. Germline values: CDR1 KGHSH, CDR2 LQKENI. The length of the CDR3 is 19 residues. V gave up 3 bases and J gave up 0 bases, with 21 bases separating them. The CDR3 spells CASSPTRISKKDSGNTIYF. The CDR3 DNA sequence: TGTGCCAGCTCACCGACCCGAATATCGAAAAAAGACTCTGGAAACACCATATATTTT.

The V and J genes are TRBV4-1 and TRBJ2-5, with no clear D. The CDR3 runs 13 residues. Germline CDR1 reads MGHRA; CDR2 reads YSYEKL. V was trimmed by 5 bases and J by 4 bases, leaving 11 bases between them. CDR3 in amino acids: CASSSRVGETQYF. The DNA of the CDR3 is TGCGCCAGCAGCTCTCGGGTAGGAGAGACCCAGTACTTC.